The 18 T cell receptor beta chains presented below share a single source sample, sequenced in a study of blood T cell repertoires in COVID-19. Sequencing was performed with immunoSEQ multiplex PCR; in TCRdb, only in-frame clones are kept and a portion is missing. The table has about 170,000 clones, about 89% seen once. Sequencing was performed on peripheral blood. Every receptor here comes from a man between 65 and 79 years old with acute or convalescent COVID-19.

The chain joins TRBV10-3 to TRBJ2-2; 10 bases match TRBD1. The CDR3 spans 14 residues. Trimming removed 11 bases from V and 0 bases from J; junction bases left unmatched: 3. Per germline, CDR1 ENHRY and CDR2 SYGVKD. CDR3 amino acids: CAATGGPNTGELFF. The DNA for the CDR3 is TGTGCCGCGACAGGGGGCCCGAACACCGGGGAGCTGTTTTTT.

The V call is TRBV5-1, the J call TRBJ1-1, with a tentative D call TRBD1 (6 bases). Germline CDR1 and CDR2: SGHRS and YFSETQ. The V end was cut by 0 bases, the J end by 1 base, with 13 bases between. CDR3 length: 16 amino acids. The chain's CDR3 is CASSLGTDEGNTEAFF. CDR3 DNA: TGCGCCAGCAGCTTGGGGACAGACGAAGGGAACACTGAAGCTTTCTTT.

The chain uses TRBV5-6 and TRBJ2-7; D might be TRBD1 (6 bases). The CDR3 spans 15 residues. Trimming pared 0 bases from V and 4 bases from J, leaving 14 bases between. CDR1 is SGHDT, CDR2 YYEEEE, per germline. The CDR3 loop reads CASSLGVGQGYEQYF. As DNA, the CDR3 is TGTGCCAGCAGCTTGGGGGTCGGGCAGGGGTACGAGCAGTACTTC.

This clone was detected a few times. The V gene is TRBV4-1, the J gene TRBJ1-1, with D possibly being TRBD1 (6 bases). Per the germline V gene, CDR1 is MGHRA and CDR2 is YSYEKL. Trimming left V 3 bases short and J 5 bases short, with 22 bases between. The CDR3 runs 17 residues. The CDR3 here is CASSHEGIRGSRTEAFF. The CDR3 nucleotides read TGCGCCAGCAGCCACGAAGGTATCAGGGGAAGTAGAACTGAAGCTTTCTTT.

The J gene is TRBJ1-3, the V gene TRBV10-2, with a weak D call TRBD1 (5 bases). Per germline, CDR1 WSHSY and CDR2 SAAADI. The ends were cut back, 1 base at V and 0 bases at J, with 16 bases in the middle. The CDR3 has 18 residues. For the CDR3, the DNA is TGCGCCAGCAGTGAGTGGGGATCAGGGAAGAGCTCTGGAAACACCATATATTTT. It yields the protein CASSEWGSGKSSGNTIYF.

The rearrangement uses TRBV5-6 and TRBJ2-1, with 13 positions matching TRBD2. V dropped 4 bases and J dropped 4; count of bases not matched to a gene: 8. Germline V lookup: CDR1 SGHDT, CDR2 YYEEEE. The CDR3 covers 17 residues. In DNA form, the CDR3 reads TGTGCCAGCAGCCCTGGACTAGCGGGAGCTTTATACAATGAGCAGTTCTTC. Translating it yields CASSPGLAGALYNEQFF.

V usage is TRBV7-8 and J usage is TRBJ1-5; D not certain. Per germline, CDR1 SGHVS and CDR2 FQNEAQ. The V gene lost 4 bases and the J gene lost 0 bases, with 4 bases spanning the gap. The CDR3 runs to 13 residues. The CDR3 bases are TGTGCCAGCAGCTCCCGTAGCAATCAGCCCCAGCATTTT. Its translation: CASSSRSNQPQHF.

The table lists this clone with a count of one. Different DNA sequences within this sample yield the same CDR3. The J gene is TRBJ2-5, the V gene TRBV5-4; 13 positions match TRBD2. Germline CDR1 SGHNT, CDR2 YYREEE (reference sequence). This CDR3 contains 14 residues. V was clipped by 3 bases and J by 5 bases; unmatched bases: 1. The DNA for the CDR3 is TGTGCCAGCAGCTCGACTAGCGGGGGGGAGACCCAGTACTTC. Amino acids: CASSSTSGGETQYF.

The CDR3 coding sequence is TGTGCCAGCAGTACAAGCCCACCAGGGGACGAGCAGTACTTC. This sequence encodes CASSTSPPGDEQYF. The chain carries TRBV28 and TRBJ2-7; TRBD1 is a possible D gene (6 bases). Trimming left V 5 bases short and J 5 bases short, with 16 bases between. The germline V gene encodes CDR1 MDHEN and CDR2 SYDVKM. The CDR3 has 14 amino acids.

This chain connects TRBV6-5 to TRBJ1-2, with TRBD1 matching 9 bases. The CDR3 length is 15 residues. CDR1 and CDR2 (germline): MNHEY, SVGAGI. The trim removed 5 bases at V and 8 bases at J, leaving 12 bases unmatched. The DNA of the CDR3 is TGTGCCAGCAGTCAGACAGGGACAGGGTTTTTCGGCTACACCTTC. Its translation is CASSQTGTGFFGYTF.

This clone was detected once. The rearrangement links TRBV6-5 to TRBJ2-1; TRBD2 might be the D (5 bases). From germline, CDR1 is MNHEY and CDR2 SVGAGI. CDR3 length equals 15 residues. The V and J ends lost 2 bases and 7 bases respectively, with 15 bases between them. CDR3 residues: CASSYPGPGGNEQFF. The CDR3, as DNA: TGTGCCAGCAGTTACCCGGGCCCAGGAGGTAATGAGCAGTTCTTC.

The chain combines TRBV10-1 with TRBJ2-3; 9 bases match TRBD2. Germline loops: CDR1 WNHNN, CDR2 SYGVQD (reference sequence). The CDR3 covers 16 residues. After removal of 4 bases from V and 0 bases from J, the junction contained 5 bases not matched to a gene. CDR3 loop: CASSVQRGASTDTQYF. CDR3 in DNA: TGCGCCAGCAGTGTTCAGCGGGGGGCGAGCACAGATACGCAGTATTTT.

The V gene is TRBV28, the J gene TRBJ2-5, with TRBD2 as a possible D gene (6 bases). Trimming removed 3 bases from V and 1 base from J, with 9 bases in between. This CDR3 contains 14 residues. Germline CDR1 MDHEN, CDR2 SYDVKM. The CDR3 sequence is CASSLGGPQETQYF. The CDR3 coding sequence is TGTGCCAGCAGTTTGGGGGGACCCCAAGAGACCCAGTACTTC. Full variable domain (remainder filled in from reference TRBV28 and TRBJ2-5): DVKVTQSSRYLVKRTGEKVFLECVQDMDHENMFWYRQDPGLGLRLIYFSYDVKMKEKGDIPEGYSVSREKKERFSLILESASTNQTSMYLCASSLGGPQETQYFGPGTRLLVL.

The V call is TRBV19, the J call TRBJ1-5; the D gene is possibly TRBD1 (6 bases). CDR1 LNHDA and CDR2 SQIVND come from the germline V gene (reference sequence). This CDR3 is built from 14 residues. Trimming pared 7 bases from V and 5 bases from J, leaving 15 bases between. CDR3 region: CASNIRDTDQPQHF. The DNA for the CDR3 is TGTGCCAGTAACATCCGGGACACCGATCAGCCCCAGCATTTT.

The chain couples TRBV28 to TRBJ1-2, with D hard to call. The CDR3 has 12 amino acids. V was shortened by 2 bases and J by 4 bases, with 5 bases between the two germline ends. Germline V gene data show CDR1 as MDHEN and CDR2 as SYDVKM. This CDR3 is CASSLASYGYTF. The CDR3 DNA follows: TGTGCCAGCAGTTTAGCCAGCTATGGCTACACCTTC.

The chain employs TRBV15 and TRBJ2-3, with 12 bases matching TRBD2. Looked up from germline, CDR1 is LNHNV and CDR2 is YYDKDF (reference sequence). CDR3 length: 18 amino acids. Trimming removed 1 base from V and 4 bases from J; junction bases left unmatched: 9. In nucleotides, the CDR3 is TGTGCCACCAGCAGAGCCCTTCTAGCGGGAGGGAGCGCAGATACGCAGTATTTT. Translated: CATSRALLAGGSADTQYF.

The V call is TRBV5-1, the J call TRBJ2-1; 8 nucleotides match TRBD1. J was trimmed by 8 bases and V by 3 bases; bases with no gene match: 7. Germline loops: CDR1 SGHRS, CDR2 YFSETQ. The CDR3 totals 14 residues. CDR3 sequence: CASSSGTGLHEQFF. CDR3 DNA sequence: TGCGCCAGCAGCTCAGGGACAGGCCTGCATGAGCAGTTCTTC.

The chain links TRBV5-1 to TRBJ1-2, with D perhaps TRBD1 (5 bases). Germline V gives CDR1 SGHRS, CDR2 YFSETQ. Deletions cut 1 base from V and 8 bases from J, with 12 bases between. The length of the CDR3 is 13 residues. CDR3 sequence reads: CASSLSGIGGYTF. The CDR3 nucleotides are TGCGCCAGCAGCTTGTCAGGGATTGGCGGCTACACCTTC.